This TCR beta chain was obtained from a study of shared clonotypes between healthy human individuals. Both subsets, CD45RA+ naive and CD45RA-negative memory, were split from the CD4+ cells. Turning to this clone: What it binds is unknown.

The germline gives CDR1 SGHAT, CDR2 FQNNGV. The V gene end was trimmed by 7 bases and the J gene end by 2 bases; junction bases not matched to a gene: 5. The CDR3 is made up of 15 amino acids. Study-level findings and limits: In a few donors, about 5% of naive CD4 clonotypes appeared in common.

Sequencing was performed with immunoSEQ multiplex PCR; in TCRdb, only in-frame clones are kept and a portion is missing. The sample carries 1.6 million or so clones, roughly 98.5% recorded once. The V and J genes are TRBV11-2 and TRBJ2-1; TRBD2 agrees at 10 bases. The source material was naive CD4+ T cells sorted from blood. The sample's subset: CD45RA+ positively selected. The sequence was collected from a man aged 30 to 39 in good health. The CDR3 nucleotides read TGTGCCAGCATCCGGACTAGCGGAACCTACAATGAGCAGTTCTTC. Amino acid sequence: CASIRTSGTYNEQFF.